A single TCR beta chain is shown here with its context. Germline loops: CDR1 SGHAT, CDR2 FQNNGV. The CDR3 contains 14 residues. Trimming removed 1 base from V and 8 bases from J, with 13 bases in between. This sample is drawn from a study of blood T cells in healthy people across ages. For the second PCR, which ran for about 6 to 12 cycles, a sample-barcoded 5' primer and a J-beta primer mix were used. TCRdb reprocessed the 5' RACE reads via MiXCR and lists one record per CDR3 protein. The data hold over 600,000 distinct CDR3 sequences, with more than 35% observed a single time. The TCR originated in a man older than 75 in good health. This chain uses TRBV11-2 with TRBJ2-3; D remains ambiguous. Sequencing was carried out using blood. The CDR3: CASSLALTTGTQYF. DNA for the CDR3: TGTGCCAGCAGCTTAGCCCTCACCACGGGTACGCAGTATTTT.